The 9 T cell receptor beta chains reported below all come from one sample, sequenced in a study of blood T cell repertoires in COVID-19. Profiled with immunoSEQ multiplex PCR; TCRdb holds only in-frame clones, not every one. There are approximately 170,000 clones in the sample; roughly 70% occur only once, and about 3% lies in the top ten. Sequenced sample: peripheral blood. These receptor sequences come from a woman at least 80 years old with acute or convalescent COVID-19.

The chain couples TRBV5-1 to TRBJ2-1; TRBD2 agrees at 13 bases. V trimming: 7 bases; J trimming: 6 bases; junction bases outside the gene matches: 10. The CDR3 contains 16 residues. Germline V gene sequence: CDR1 SGHRS, CDR2 YFSETQ. DNA of the CDR3: TGCGCCAGCGGGCAGGGACTAGCGGGATTTCCCAATGAGCAGTTCTTC. The encoded protein is CASGQGLAGFPNEQFF.

J is TRBJ2-7 and V is TRBV18, with TRBD2 matching 9 bases. The V gene end was trimmed by 6 bases and the J gene end by 3 bases; junction bases not matched to a gene: 3. CDR1 and CDR2 from the germline V gene are KGHSH and LQKENI. The CDR3 totals 13 residues. The CDR3 spells CASSLSGSYEQYF. CDR3 sequence (DNA): TGTGCCAGCTCCCTTAGCGGGAGCTACGAGCAGTACTTC. The full variable domain, rest sourced from reference TRBV18 and TRBJ2-7, is NAGVMQNPRHLVRRRGQEARLRCSPMKGHSHVYWYRQLPEEGLKFMVYLQKENIIDESGMPKERFSAEFPKEGPSILRIQQVVRGDSAAYFCASSLSGSYEQYFGPGTRLTVT.

V and J are TRBV7-6 and TRBJ1-5; TRBD1 agrees at 7 bases. Germline trimming cut 1 base from V and 1 base from J; bases unmatched to any gene: 4. The CDR3 spans 16 residues. Per the germline V gene, CDR1 is SGHVS and CDR2 is FNYEAQ. The CDR3 DNA reads as TGTGCCAGCAGCTTAGAGCAGGGGGAAAGCAATCAGCCCCAGCATTTT. It codes for CASSLEQGESNQPQHF.

This chain links TRBV2 with TRBJ1-6; TRBD1 aligns across 8 bases. This CDR3 comprises 14 residues. Germline values: CDR1 SNHLY, CDR2 FYNNEI. Germline trimming cut 8 bases from V and 9 bases from J; bases unmatched to any gene: 9. The DNA of the CDR3 is TGTGCCAGCGCGAGGACAGGGAGGAGTTCACCCCTCCACTTT. Amino acid sequence: CASARTGRSSPLHF.

The chain couples TRBV29-1 to TRBJ1-1; D ambiguous. V was trimmed by 4 bases and J by 9 bases, leaving 12 bases between them. The CDR3 has 11 residues. Germline-derived CDR1 and CDR2 are SQVTM and ANQGSEA. The DNA of the CDR3 is TGCAGCGTTGGAACAGTACGGCAAGCTTTCTTT. Protein sequence: CSVGTVRQAFF.

The chain employs TRBV9 and TRBJ1-3; D unresolved. CDR3 size: 14 residues. Trimming cost V 0 bases and J 4 bases, with 8 bases left between them. CDR1 is SGDLS, CDR2 YYNGEE, per germline. The CDR3 loop reads CASSVAVNGNTIYF. The CDR3 nucleotides are TGTGCCAGCAGCGTAGCAGTAAACGGAAACACCATATATTTT.

The CDR3 sequence: CASSLGSGVSGNTIYF. In nucleotides, the CDR3 is TGTGCCAGCAGCTTAGGATCGGGGGTCTCTGGAAACACCATATATTTT. The rearrangement joins TRBV7-2 to TRBJ1-3; D may be TRBD1 (5 bases). The length of the CDR3 is 16 residues. CDR1 and CDR2 from the germline V gene are SGHTA and FQGNSA. V lost 1 base to trimming and J lost 0 bases, with 10 bases between them. Complete variable domain (other parts from reference TRBV7-2 and TRBJ1-3): GAGVSQSPSNKVTEKGKDVELRCDPISGHTALYWYRQSLGQGLEFLIYFQGNSAPDKSGLPSDRFSAERTGGSVSTLTIQRTQQEDSAVYLCASSLGSGVSGNTIYFGEGSWLTVV.

The chain employs TRBV24-1 and TRBJ2-5; the D is unclear. The CDR3 runs 14 residues. Trimming pared 4 bases from V and 4 bases from J, leaving 12 bases between. CDR1 and CDR2 (germline): KGHDR, SFDVKD. As DNA, the CDR3 is TGTGCCACCAGTGACACAGCAGTAGGAGAGACCCAGTACTTC. Amino acid sequence: CATSDTAVGETQYF.

This clone was observed a handful of times. The chain employs TRBV4-1 and TRBJ1-2; 7 nucleotides agree with TRBD1. CDR1 and CDR2 from the germline V gene are MGHRA and YSYEKL. Losses at the gene ends were 1 base for V and 3 bases for J; bases not matched to a gene: 11. This CDR3 contains 17 residues. In DNA, the CDR3 is TGCGCCAGCAGCCAAGGTACCGTCCTCGGGACAGACTATGGCTACACCTTC. Translation: CASSQGTVLGTDYGYTF.